Presented here are 16 T cell receptor beta chains from one specimen sequenced in a study of blood T cell repertoires in COVID-19. Assay: immunoSEQ multiplex PCR; the TCRdb copy retains only in-frame clones and omits some. The sample has some 350,000 clones, 80% to 90% seen once. The material sequenced was PBMCs or T cells enriched from blood (not recorded which). The receptors derive from a man between 18 and 29 years old who had recovered from COVID-19.

V and J are TRBV1 and TRBJ2-3; the table's D call TRBD1 went unverified against the DNA. TRBV1 is noted as a pseudogene. The CDR3 totals 22 residues. The CDR3 protein is CTSSQDATLDNPRNRPTDTQYF. The CDR3 coding sequence is TGCACCAGCAGCCAAGATGCGACCCTGGACAACCCCCGAAACAGGCCCACAGATACGCAGTATTTT.

The rearrangement links TRBV4-3 to TRBJ2-1; 13 bases match TRBD2. The CDR3 totals 18 residues. The V segment lost 0 bases and the J segment 8 bases; nucleotides outside the gene matches: 10. Germline V CDR1 and CDR2: LGHNA, YSLEER. CDR3 residues: CASSQETSGTSGIYEQFF. The CDR3 DNA reads TGCGCCAGCAGCCAAGAGACTTCCGGGACTAGCGGGATCTATGAGCAGTTCTTC.

The chain carries TRBV6-5 and TRBJ1-1; D ambiguous. Trimming removed 6 bases from V and 6 bases from J, with 14 bases in between. The CDR3 contains 13 residues. CDR1 and CDR2 from the germline V gene are MNHEY and SVGAGI. The CDR3 sequence is CASRSGNGAEAFF. The CDR3 bases are TGTGCCAGCAGATCAGGCAATGGCGCTGAAGCTTTCTTT.

The rearrangement links TRBV7-8 to TRBJ2-1, with D possibly being TRBD2 (6 bases). This CDR3 has 17 amino acids. V was cut by 5 bases and J by 2 bases, with 19 bases left in between. CDR1 and CDR2 (germline): SGHVS, FQNEAQ. The CDR3 DNA reads as TGTGCCAGCAGCCTGGGTGGGGGTCGGGGGACCTACAATGAGCAGTTCTTC. Translated, it gives CASSLGGGRGTYNEQFF.

The chain carries TRBV19 and TRBJ1-5; 10 positions agree with TRBD1. This CDR3 comprises 15 residues. Germline loops: CDR1 LNHDA, CDR2 SQIVND (reference sequence). V lost 5 bases to trimming and J lost 3 bases; unmatched junction nucleotides: 4. As DNA, the CDR3 is TGTGCCAGTAGTCAGACAGGGGGCTACAATCAGCCCCAGCATTTT. Translation gives CASSQTGGYNQPQHF.

The rearrangement joins TRBV7-9 to TRBJ2-5, with 7 nucleotides matching TRBD1. Germline assignment: CDR1 SEHNR and CDR2 FQNEAQ (reference sequence). The CDR3 is made up of 15 amino acids. The V and J ends lost 2 bases and 10 bases, in that order; junction bases with no gene match: 13. As DNA, the CDR3 is TGTGCCAGCAGCTTAATGGGACAGCCCCAGGAGGACCAGTACTTC. It is translated as CASSLMGQPQEDQYF.

The chain uses TRBV3-1 (or the pseudogene TRBV3-2) and TRBJ1-1, with D possibly TRBD1 on 5 matching bases. The V gene's germline CDR1 is LGHDT and CDR2 YNNKEL (reference sequence). Trimming stripped 5 bases from V and 11 bases from J, with 12 bases between. CDR3 size: 11 residues. The CDR3 sequence is CASSSGTSAFF. CDR3 DNA: TGTGCCAGCAGCTCGGGGACTTCGGCTTTCTTT.

J is TRBJ1-4 and V is TRBV28; no firm D call. The ends were cut back, 9 bases at V and 7 bases at J, with 18 bases in the middle. The CDR3 has 14 residues. CDR1 and CDR2 (germline): MDHEN, SYDVKM. DNA of the CDR3: TGTGCCAGTGGTGATGGAGGGCTTGGTGAAAAACTGTTTTTT. Protein product: CASGDGGLGEKLFF.

J is TRBJ2-1 and V is TRBV29-1; 9 nucleotides agree with TRBD2. The CDR3 has 16 residues. The J segment lost 2 bases and the V segment lost 5 bases, leaving 10 bases of the junction unmatched. Germline lookup yields CDR1 SQVTM and CDR2 ANQGSEA. The CDR3 region has the DNA TGCAGCGTTTCCCTCAAATTAGCGGGAGCCTACAATGAGCAGTTCTTC. Its protein is CSVSLKLAGAYNEQFF.

This clone was counted once. The J gene is TRBJ2-1, the V gene TRBV9; the match to TRBD2 covers 8 bases. V trimming: 0 bases; J trimming: 8 bases; junction bases outside the gene matches: 7. The CDR3 is made up of 15 amino acids. CDR1 is SGDLS and CDR2 is YYNGEE in the germline V gene. DNA of the CDR3: TGTGCCAGCAGCGTAGTCGGCGGGAGGAACGATGAGCAGTTCTTC. Translating gives CASSVVGGRNDEQFF.

V is TRBV19 and J is TRBJ2-5; TRBD1 matches 8 bases. Germline V lookup: CDR1 LNHDA, CDR2 SQIVND (reference sequence). After removal of 4 bases from V and 9 bases from J, the junction contained 16 bases not matched to a gene. This CDR3 comprises 16 residues. CDR3 bases: TGTGCCAGTAGTACCGTACAGCAGGGGGCAGGACCGTCCCAGTACTTC. Translated, it gives CASSTVQQGAGPSQYF.

The rearrangement links TRBV7-9 to TRBJ1-2, with D perhaps matching TRBD1 (5 bases). The CDR3 extends over 17 amino acids. The V end was cut by 4 bases, the J end by 1 base, with 19 bases between. The V gene's germline CDR1 is SEHNR and CDR2 FQNEAQ (reference sequence). Written as DNA, the CDR3 is TGTGCCAGCAGCTCCGCCCGGGCCGGGCAGGGTAACTATGGCTACACCTTC. It specifies CASSSARAGQGNYGYTF.

The genes are TRBV18 and TRBJ1-5, with D hard to call. The V end was cut by 3 bases, the J end by 0 bases, with 9 bases between. Germline CDR1 reads KGHSH; CDR2 reads LQKENI. This CDR3 has 15 residues. The CDR3 sequence is CASSPSDNSNQPQHF. In nucleotides, the CDR3 is TGTGCCAGCTCACCGTCAGACAATAGCAATCAGCCCCAGCATTTT.

This clone showed up just a few times. The gene calls are TRBV24-1 and TRBJ1-2, with 9 bases identical to TRBD1. The CDR3 spans 17 residues. With 3 bases clipped from V and 6 bases from J, the junction kept 13 bases outside the gene matches. Germline-derived CDR1 and CDR2 are KGHDR and SFDVKD. CDR3 residues: CATSDGQGTSISDGYTF. CDR3 nucleotides: TGTGCCACCAGTGATGGACAGGGGACGTCAATTTCGGATGGCTACACCTTC.

The chain links TRBV4-3 to TRBJ2-2, with a possible D match to TRBD1 (5 bases). Germline CDR1 is LGHNA and CDR2 is YSLEER. The CDR3 has 14 residues. Trimming shortened V by 1 base and J by 6 bases, and 9 bases separated the two germline ends. As DNA, the CDR3 is TGCGCCAGCAGCCAAGTCAGGGTGTCCGGGGAGCTGTTTTTT. It codes for CASSQVRVSGELFF.

This clone was found a few times. This chain connects TRBV2 to TRBJ1-5; D unresolved. V lost 4 bases, J lost 2 bases, and 9 bases lay in between. The CDR3 totals 14 residues. From germline, CDR1 is SNHLY and CDR2 FYNNEI. CDR3 sequence: CASSVAAGNQPQHF. The CDR3 region has the DNA TGTGCCAGCAGTGTAGCGGCGGGCAATCAGCCCCAGCATTTT.